The entry below gives a single T cell receptor (beta chain) sequence along with its context. What it binds is not known. This sample is part of a study of cytomegalovirus exposure and HLA in healthy donors. Study outcomes and limitations: Information on immune exposure was restricted to one variable (CMV serostatus).

Primers: 60 Vbeta forward and 13 Jbeta reverse. Libraries were prepared by immunoSEQ multiplex PCR; TCRdb keeps only in-frame clonotypes and omits some of them. The sample has 150,000 to 200,000 clones, approximately 85% seen once; the top ten hold approximately 2.2%. The trim removed 5 bases at V and 3 bases at J, leaving 10 bases unmatched. Germline V gene sequence: CDR1 SGHAT, CDR2 FQNNGV. The CDR3 is 15 amino acids. The origin of this receptor is a woman aged 45-65 years in good health and CMV-seronegative. V gene TRBV11-2 combines with J gene TRBJ2-7; 7 nucleotides align to TRBD2. Sample: PBMCs. The CDR3 is CASSPWEGGIYEQYF. CDR3 nucleotides: TGTGCCAGCAGCCCTTGGGAGGGAGGGATCTACGAGCAGTACTTC.